The clone carrying this TCR beta chain was observed many times. Its antigen is as yet unknown. Germline V gene sequence: CDR1 SGHDN, CDR2 FVKESK. This CDR3 comprises 16 residues. Unmatched junction bases numbered 12, after V lost 0 bases and J lost 11 bases. Libraries were prepared by immunoSEQ multiplex PCR; TCRdb keeps only in-frame clonotypes and omits some of them. Counted here are 200,000 or so clones, 75% to 85% occurring once; the ten biggest clones make up about an eighth. The data were obtained in a study of cytomegalovirus exposure and HLA in healthy donors. Study-wide points: A list of about 160 TCR beta chains associated with cytomegalovirus was given. Across donors, most TCRs were seen rarely, yet some public ones were widespread. According to a subsequent analysis, TCR clusters identified in the first cohort showed a tendency to co-occur across the roughly 120 validation repertoires.

The sample comprised PBMCs. The clonotype comes from a woman aged 25 to 39 in good health and CMV-seropositive. The rearrangement joins TRBV14 to TRBJ1-4, with 7 nucleotides matching TRBD1. The CDR3 coding sequence is TGTGCCAGCAGCCAAGAATTGTCAGGGGGTAGGGGGAAACTGTTTTTT. Protein sequence: CASSQELSGGRGKLFF.